These 26 T cell receptor beta chains were sequenced from one sample in a study of lymphopenia after photon versus proton radiotherapy. Here immunoSEQ multiplex PCR was the method, and the copy in TCRdb shows in-frame clones only, minus some. The table records about 42,000 clones, over 75% of them present only once. This material consisted of peripheral blood, taken from a patient treated with proton-based radiotherapy. The receptors originated from a woman aged 70-85 years with pancreatic cancer.

The chain couples TRBV11-2 to TRBJ1-4; no firm D call. CDR1 is SGHAT and CDR2 is FQNNGV in the germline V gene. The CDR3 runs to 15 residues. V lost 7 bases and J 8 bases, leaving 20 bases between the germline ends. DNA of the CDR3: TGTGCCAGCACCACAATCGGGTCCTTGGGGGAAAAACTGTTTTTT. Translating gives CASTTIGSLGEKLFF.

This clone has only one observation. This chain connects TRBV30 to TRBJ1-5; 10 nucleotides agree with TRBD1. The V gene's germline CDR1 is GTSNPN and CDR2 SVGIG (reference sequence). The CDR3 has 19 amino acids. Trimming took 0 bases from V and 2 from J; bases not matched to a gene: 13. DNA for the CDR3: TGTGCCTGGAGTGTACCGGGACAGGGGATCGGTGTGGGCAATCAGCCCCAGCATTTT. Amino acids: CAWSVPGQGIGVGNQPQHF.

The CDR3, as DNA: TGTGCCAGCAGTTTATCCACGACGGGATTTATAATAGATACGCAGTATTTT. Protein sequence: CASSLSTTGFIIDTQYF. The chain uses TRBV28 and TRBJ2-3, with a tentative D call TRBD2 (5 bases). The germline gives CDR1 MDHEN, CDR2 SYDVKM. The ends were cut back, 1 base at V and 5 bases at J, with 19 bases in the middle. This CDR3 region has 17 residues.

This clone was found once. J is TRBJ1-3 and V is TRBV5-4; 9 nucleotides match TRBD1. Germline V gene lookup returns CDR1 SGHNT and CDR2 YYREEE (reference sequence). Trimming removed 3 bases from V and 8 bases from J; junction bases left unmatched: 12. This CDR3 has 16 amino acids. The CDR3: CASSSGQGRLGDTIYF. The CDR3 nucleotides read TGTGCCAGCAGCTCCGGACAGGGGAGACTCGGTGACACCATATATTTT.

This clone was seen once. The J gene is TRBJ2-7, the V gene TRBV19; D possibly corresponds to TRBD1 (5 bases). The V gene lost 4 bases and the J gene lost 1 base, with 8 bases spanning the gap. The CDR3 covers 13 residues. The germline V gene has CDR1 LNHDA and CDR2 SQIVND (reference sequence). For the CDR3, the DNA is TGTGCCAGTAGTAGCCAGGGATCCTACGAGCAGTACTTC. This gives the protein CASSSQGSYEQYF.

V gene TRBV5-1 combines with J gene TRBJ2-3, with TRBD1 matching over 12 bases. There are 15 residues in the CDR3. V trimming: 5 bases; J trimming: 4 bases; junction bases outside the gene matches: 5. Looked up from germline, CDR1 is SGHRS and CDR2 is YFSETQ. This CDR3 is CASRTGTGGSDTQYF. CDR3 bases: TGCGCCAGCAGGACCGGGACAGGGGGCTCAGATACGCAGTATTTT.

This chain's CDR3 is CSVGSRSTDTQYF. DNA of the CDR3: TGCAGCGTTGGCTCCAGGAGTACAGATACGCAGTATTTT. The chain employs TRBV29-1 and TRBJ2-3; D is unresolved. The V and J ends lost 4 bases and 3 bases respectively, with 11 bases between them. Germline CDR1 is SQVTM and CDR2 is ANQGSEA. The CDR3 sequence is 13 residues long.

The CDR3 sequence is CASSSRLGLGQETQYF. CDR3 nucleotides: TGTGCCAGTAGTTCGCGGTTGGGCCTCGGACAAGAGACCCAGTACTTC. This chain joins TRBV19 and TRBJ2-5; D is ambiguous. There are 16 residues in the CDR3. The V and J ends lost 5 bases and 2 bases respectively, with 18 bases between them. Germline CDR1 reads LNHDA; CDR2 reads SQIVND (reference sequence).

The gene calls are TRBV27 and TRBJ1-6; 7 bases map to TRBD1. Germline CDR1 reads MNHEY; CDR2 reads SMNVEV (reference sequence). This CDR3 is built from 15 residues. V gave up 2 bases and J gave up 3 bases; unmatched junction bases: 1. The CDR3 loop reads CASSLGTVYNSPLHF. As DNA, the CDR3 is TGTGCCAGCAGTTTAGGGACAGTCTATAATTCACCCCTCCACTTT.

This clone was counted once. The chain uses TRBV6-5 and TRBJ1-6; TRBD1 might be the D (5 bases). The CDR3 has 14 amino acids. V was pared by 5 bases and J by 7 bases, with 12 bases between. Germline V gene lookup returns CDR1 MNHEY and CDR2 SVGAGI. Written as DNA, the CDR3 is TGTGCCAGCAGTCCGGCGGGACTAAATTCACCCCTCCACTTT. As protein: CASSPAGLNSPLHF.

Points on this clone: One junction end does not reproduce the germline sequence, and a read error may be involved. The chain recombines TRBV5-1 with TRBJ2-2; D is perhaps TRBD2 (5 bases). The CDR3 length is 15 residues. Germline V lookup: CDR1 SGHRS, CDR2 YFSETQ. CDR3 coding DNA: TGCGCCAGCAGCTTGGACGGCAGCCTACACCGGGGAGCTGTTTTT. Residues: CASSLDGSLHRGAVF.

This sequence joins TRBV30 and TRBJ2-2; no definite D call. Germline CDR1 is GTSNPN and CDR2 is SVGIG (reference sequence). CDR3 length equals 12 residues. The V end was cut by 2 bases, the J end by 4 bases, with 5 bases between. Written as DNA, the CDR3 is TGTGCCTGGAGTAGAGTCACCGGGGAGCTGTTTTTT. Encoded protein: CAWSRVTGELFF.

CDR3 in DNA: TGTGCCACCAGCAGAGATCTGGGAGGCTACACCGGGGAGCTGTTTTTT. It codes for CATSRDLGGYTGELFF. The chain is built from TRBV15 and TRBJ2-2; TRBD2 might be the D (6 bases). Trimming stripped 0 bases from V and 3 bases from J, with 11 bases between. This CDR3 comprises 16 residues. From germline, CDR1 is LNHNV and CDR2 YYDKDF (reference sequence).

The rearrangement links TRBV28 to TRBJ2-5; tentatively, D is TRBD2 (6 bases). CDR3 length: 16 amino acids. The V gene's germline CDR1 is MDHEN and CDR2 SYDVKM. Trimming left V 4 bases short and J 2 bases short, with 17 bases between. As DNA, the CDR3 is TGTGCCAGCAGTTCGGGGAGGAATCGCCGACAAGAGACCCAGTACTTC. This encodes CASSSGRNRRQETQYF.

The V call is TRBV28, the J call TRBJ1-3; weak D call: TRBD1 (5 bases). V gave up 5 bases and J gave up 6 bases, with 17 bases separating them. The CDR3 sequence is 15 residues long. CDR1 MDHEN and CDR2 SYDVKM come from the germline V gene. The DNA for the CDR3 is TGTGCCAGCAGTCCCTCGGGGGGGTTTGCAAACACCATATATTTT. Residues: CASSPSGGFANTIYF. Drawing the rest from reference TRBV28 and TRBJ1-3, the complete variable domain is DVKVTQSSRYLVKRTGEKVFLECVQDMDHENMFWYRQDPGLGLRLIYFSYDVKMKEKGDIPEGYSVSREKKERFSLILESASTNQTSMYLCASSPSGGFANTIYFGEGSWLTVV.

This clone has a single count. The chain recombines TRBV5-8 with TRBJ1-3; D gene unclear. Germline V gene sequence: CDR1 SGHTS, CDR2 YDEGEE. The CDR3 spans 15 residues. Trimming stripped 2 bases from V and 0 bases from J, with 9 bases between. CDR3 loop: CASSFKIFSGNTIYF. CDR3 nucleotides: TGTGCCAGCAGCTTCAAGATTTTCTCTGGAAACACCATATATTTT. The full variable domain, in which reference TRBV5-8 and TRBJ1-3 provide the parts outside the CDR3, is EAGVTQSPTHLIKTRGQQATLRCSPISGHTSVYWYQQALGLGLQFLLWYDEGEERNRGNFPPRFSGRQFPNYSSELNVNALELEDSALYLCASSFKIFSGNTIYFGEGSWLTVV.

This clone has only one observation. Here the CDR3 reads CASSLTLQGQFSPLHF. The CDR3 DNA reads as TGTGCCAGCAGCTTAACCCTGCAGGGGCAGTTTTCACCCCTCCACTTT. The chain links TRBV11-1 to TRBJ1-6, with D possibly matching TRBD1 (6 bases). The V and J ends lost 2 bases and 9 bases respectively, with 17 bases between them. The CDR3 has 16 amino acids. Germline assignment: CDR1 SGHAT and CDR2 FQDESV (reference sequence).

This clone was seen just once. At one end, the junction sequence differs from germline, possibly due to a read error. The chain carries TRBV7-9 and TRBJ2-7; no clear D gene. Germline-derived CDR1 and CDR2 are SEHNR and FQNEAQ (reference sequence). The CDR3 contains 15 residues. The CDR3, as DNA: TGCGCCAGCAGCCAAGGTATTGGCGGCTCCTACGAGCAGTACTTC. As protein: CASSQGIGGSYEQYF.

This chain links TRBV28 with TRBJ2-7; the D gene could be TRBD1 or TRBD2 (6 bases each). The CDR3 consists of 12 residues. Germline V CDR1 and CDR2: MDHEN, SYDVKM. The V end was cut by 8 bases, the J end by 6 bases, with 14 bases between. CDR3 region: CASGTKGGEQYF. The DNA of the CDR3 is TGTGCCAGCGGAACTAAGGGGGGCGAGCAGTACTTC.

V usage is TRBV4-2 and J usage is TRBJ2-2; 7 positions agree with TRBD2. Germline V gives CDR1 LGHNA, CDR2 YNFKEQ. Trimming took 3 bases from V and 1 from J; bases not matched to a gene: 8. CDR3 length: 17 residues. In nucleotides, the CDR3 is TGTGCCAGCAGCCATTGGAGTGGCGGGAGGAACACCGGGGAGCTGTTTTTT. The encoded protein is CASSHWSGGRNTGELFF.

This clone was counted between two and nine times. The rearrangement uses TRBV18 and TRBJ2-7; possibly TRBD1 or TRBD2 for D (5 bases each). The V end lost 3 bases, the J end lost 1 base, and 13 bases lay between the germline ends. The CDR3 consists of 15 residues. Germline CDR1 and CDR2: KGHSH and LQKENI. The CDR3 DNA reads TGTGCCAGCTCACCCGCCCTGGGGGAATCCTACGAGCAGTACTTC. This translates into CASSPALGESYEQYF.

This rearrangement joins TRBV6-5 to TRBJ2-7; D is tentatively TRBD1 or TRBD2 (5 bases each). CDR3 length equals 12 residues. V gave up 2 bases and J gave up 5 bases, with 7 bases separating them. CDR1 and CDR2 from the germline V gene are MNHEY and SVGAGI. DNA of the CDR3: TGTGCCAGCAGTTACCGGGGCAACGAGCAGTACTTC. The encoded protein is CASSYRGNEQYF.

The J gene is TRBJ2-2, the V gene TRBV5-5; weak D call: TRBD1 (5 bases). The CDR3 length is 15 residues. The germline V and J ends were trimmed by 5 bases and 0 bases, with 11 bases remaining between them. CDR1 and CDR2 from the germline V gene are SGHKS and YYEKEE (reference sequence). This chain's CDR3 is CASSFDRTNTGELFF. CDR3 nucleotides: TGTGCCAGCAGTTTCGACAGAACGAACACCGGGGAGCTGTTTTTT.

This clone was detected a few times. The chain employs TRBV29-1 and TRBJ2-5; 7 nucleotides agree with TRBD2. Germline CDR1 reads SQVTM; CDR2 reads ANQGSEA. V dropped 2 bases and J dropped 4; count of bases not matched to a gene: 1. This CDR3 has 12 residues. The CDR3 sequence: CSVEPGGETQYF. CDR3 coding DNA: TGCAGCGTTGAACCGGGAGGAGAGACCCAGTACTTC. Looking up the rest from reference TRBV29-1 and TRBJ2-5 gives the full variable domain: SAVISQKPSRDICQRGTSLTIQCQVDSQVTMMFWYRQQPGQSLTLIATANQGSEATYESGFVIDKFPISRPNLTFSTLTVSNMSPEDSSIYLCSVEPGGETQYFGPGTRLLVL.

The chain combines TRBV11-3 with TRBJ2-3; TRBD1 agrees at 7 bases. The V segment lost 4 bases and the J segment 2 bases; nucleotides outside the gene matches: 3. This CDR3 spans 14 amino acids. Germline values: CDR1 SGHNT, CDR2 YENEEA. The CDR3 bases are TGTGCCAGCAGCTCCGGGACAGTCACAGATACGCAGTATTTT. Translation: CASSSGTVTDTQYF.

The rearrangement joins TRBV6-5 to TRBJ2-7; no clear D. Germline CDR1 and CDR2: MNHEY and SVGAGI. V was clipped by 8 bases and J by 2 bases, with 13 bases between them. The length of the CDR3 is 13 residues. CDR3 in amino acids: CASYPGTTYEQYF. The CDR3 region has the DNA TGTGCCAGCTACCCGGGCACAACCTACGAGCAGTACTTC.